A single sample gave rise to the 29 T cell receptor beta chains below, sequenced in a study of a mutant IDH1 vaccine in newly diagnosed glioma. The protocol was immunoSEQ multiplex PCR, while the TCRdb copy is restricted to in-frame clones and leaves out a portion. The repertoire has 15,000 to 20,000 clones, around four fifths of them found once; the top ten carry 8% to 10%. The sample's time point: baseline, week 1 (first vaccination visit). Described treatment: pre-vaccination baseline after standard-of-care therapy. The starting material was PBMCs, obtained from a glioma patient treated with radiotherapy, temozolomide or both. Receptor source: a man aged 40-49 years with glioma.

The chain recombines TRBV19 with TRBJ2-3; D is ambiguous. Germline assignment: CDR1 LNHDA and CDR2 SQIVND (reference sequence). CDR3 size: 12 residues. V lost 1 base and J lost 3, with 2 bases in between. For the CDR3, the DNA is TGTGCCAGTAGTATAGGGACAGATACGCAGTATTTT. Translated, it gives CASSIGTDTQYF. The whole variable domain, filled in from reference TRBV19 and TRBJ2-3, reads DGGITQSPKYLFRKEGQNVTLSCEQNLNHDAMYWYRQDPGQGLRLIYYSQIVNDFQKGDIAEGYSVSREKKESFPLTVTSAQKNPTAFYLCASSIGTDTQYFGPGTRLTVL.

In this sample, this clone turned up a few times. J is TRBJ2-1 and V is TRBV29-1, with unresolved D. The CDR3 consists of 10 residues. CDR1 is SQVTM and CDR2 is ANQGSEA in the germline V gene. Trimming cost V 3 bases and J 6 bases, with 3 bases left between them. The CDR3 coding sequence is TGCAGCGTTGACATCAATGAGCAGTTCTTC. It encodes CSVDINEQFF.

The V and J genes are TRBV5-6 and TRBJ1-1, with D tentatively TRBD1 (5 bases). Between the trimmed V and J ends, which lost 2 bases and 4 bases, there was a span of 15 bases. Germline assignment: CDR1 SGHDT and CDR2 YYEEEE. The CDR3 spans 15 residues. As DNA, the CDR3 is TGTGCCAGCAGCTTTATTGGAGGGGCGGGCACTGAAGCTTTCTTT. Amino acids: CASSFIGGAGTEAFF.

CDR3 sequence reads: CAIREQGSVTEAFF. The CDR3 nucleotides are TGTGCCATCAGAGAACAGGGGTCCGTCACTGAAGCTTTCTTT. The chain links TRBV10-3 to TRBJ1-1, with 7 nucleotides matching TRBD1. The J segment lost 4 bases and the V segment lost 6 bases, leaving 8 bases of the junction unmatched. CDR3 length: 14 amino acids. Germline CDR1 is ENHRY and CDR2 is SYGVKD.

The gene calls are TRBV27 and TRBJ2-3; D may be TRBD1 (5 bases). CDR3 size: 15 residues. Germline V lookup: CDR1 MNHEY, CDR2 SMNVEV (reference sequence). The V end was cut by 4 bases, the J end by 4 bases, with 15 bases between. In DNA form, the CDR3 reads TGTGCCAGCAGTTCAAGGGGTTATGAGCCAGATACGCAGTATTTT. Amino acid sequence: CASSSRGYEPDTQYF.

The chain joins TRBV15 to TRBJ2-4; the match to TRBD2 covers 9 bases. Germline V CDR1 and CDR2: LNHNV, YYDKDF (reference sequence). This CDR3 region has 17 residues. V was clipped by 0 bases and J by 3 bases; unmatched bases: 6. CDR3 in amino acids: CATSRDRISGSKNIQYF. CDR3 bases: TGTGCCACCAGCAGAGATCGGATTAGCGGGAGCAAAAACATTCAGTACTTC. Looking up the rest from reference TRBV15 and TRBJ2-4 gives the full variable domain: DAMVIQNPRYQVTQFGKPVTLSCSQTLNHNVMYWYQQKSSQAPKLLFHYYDKDFNNEADTPDNFQSRRPNTSFCFLDIRSPGLGDTAMYLCATSRDRISGSKNIQYFGAGTRLSVL.

The genes are TRBV7-9 and TRBJ1-2; TRBD1 is a possible D gene (5 bases). Germline V gives CDR1 SEHNR, CDR2 FQNEAQ (reference sequence). V lost 3 bases and J lost 7, with 9 bases in between. This CDR3 has 12 residues. The CDR3 region is CASSFNQGGYTF. The CDR3 DNA reads TGTGCCAGCAGCTTCAATCAGGGTGGCTACACCTTC.

The rearrangement uses TRBV6-5 and TRBJ1-1, with a tentative D call TRBD1 (5 bases). Germline loops: CDR1 MNHEY, CDR2 SVGAGI. This CDR3 region has 13 residues. Trimming cost V 2 bases and J 6 bases, with 10 bases left between them. The CDR3 is CASSYGGSPEAFF. The CDR3 DNA follows: TGTGCCAGCAGTTACGGGGGTAGCCCTGAAGCTTTCTTT.

The chain employs TRBV27 and TRBJ1-2; D ambiguous. Trimming left V 2 bases short and J 8 bases short, with 15 bases between. The CDR3 runs to 14 residues. Germline V CDR1 and CDR2: MNHEY, SMNVEV (reference sequence). CDR3 in DNA: TGTGCCAGCAGTTTACGACCCAAGGTTTGGGGCTACACCTTC. This codes for CASSLRPKVWGYTF.

This chain uses TRBV6-5 with TRBJ1-2; a weak D match, TRBD1 (6 bases). CDR1 is MNHEY and CDR2 is SVGAGI in the germline V gene. The CDR3 is 14 residues long. Trimming shortened V by 4 bases and J by 4 bases, and 13 bases separated the two germline ends. CDR3 amino acids: CASSSSRGGYGYTF. CDR3 sequence (DNA): TGTGCCAGCAGTTCCTCGAGGGGGGGCTATGGCTACACCTTC.

V usage is TRBV18 and J usage is TRBJ1-1; 7 nucleotides match TRBD1. Germline V gives CDR1 KGHSH, CDR2 LQKENI. Trimming took 5 bases from V and 0 from J; bases not matched to a gene: 3. The CDR3 is made up of 14 amino acids. The CDR3: CASSWGQLNTEAFF. CDR3 DNA: TGTGCCAGCTCATGGGGACAGCTGAACACTGAAGCTTTCTTT. Complete variable domain (other parts from reference TRBV18 and TRBJ1-1): NAGVMQNPRHLVRRRGQEARLRCSPMKGHSHVYWYRQLPEEGLKFMVYLQKENIIDESGMPKERFSAEFPKEGPSILRIQQVVRGDSAAYFCASSWGQLNTEAFFGQGTRLTVV.

The chain uses TRBV7-2 and TRBJ1-1, with 9 bases that match TRBD1. The CDR3 totals 15 residues. The V gene's germline CDR1 is SGHTA and CDR2 FQGNSA. V shed 2 bases, J shed 10 bases, and the junction held 11 bases outside the gene matches. CDR3 protein: CASSLLPGQGSGAFF. CDR3 DNA sequence: TGTGCCAGCAGCTTACTTCCGGGACAGGGTAGTGGAGCTTTCTTT.

This clone was counted a few times. The rearrangement links TRBV25-1 to TRBJ1-1; D not certain. V gave up 0 bases and J gave up 5 bases, with 4 bases separating them. From germline, CDR1 is MGHDK and CDR2 SYGVNS. CDR3 size: 12 residues. CDR3 nucleotides: TGTGCCAGCAGTGAATACGGAACTGAAGCTTTCTTT. Its protein product is CASSEYGTEAFF. The full variable domain, its missing parts supplied by reference TRBV25-1 and TRBJ1-1, is EADIYQTPRYLVIGTGKKITLECSQTMGHDKMYWYQQDPGMELHLIHYSYGVNSTEKGDLSSESTVSRIRTEHFPLTLESARPSHTSQYLCASSEYGTEAFFGQGTRLTVV.

The chain has TRBV29-1 and TRBJ2-1; no clear D. This CDR3 region has 11 residues. V lost 8 bases and J lost 0, with 5 bases in between. Germline values: CDR1 SQVTM, CDR2 ANQGSEA. The CDR3 loop is CSLRSYNEQFF. The CDR3 bases are TGCAGCCTCCGCTCCTACAATGAGCAGTTCTTC.

This chain joins TRBV12-5 and TRBJ1-1, with D uncertain. V lost 4 bases, J lost 3 bases, and 15 bases lay in between. Germline CDR1 and CDR2: LGHNT and FRNRAP. This CDR3 is 15 amino acids long. Written as DNA, the CDR3 is TGTGCTAGTGGTTCCAGCGAGACGACGGACACTGAAGCTTTCTTT. Amino acid sequence: CASGSSETTDTEAFF.

The chain uses TRBV6-1 and TRBJ1-4; D is possibly TRBD1 (6 bases). Germline lookup yields CDR1 MNHNS and CDR2 SASEGT. Trimming shortened V by 3 bases and J by 7 bases, and 12 bases separated the two germline ends. This CDR3 is 14 amino acids long. CDR3 region: CASSEGGSFEKLFF. CDR3 DNA: TGTGCCAGCAGTGAGGGGGGCAGTTTTGAAAAACTGTTTTTT.

The genes are TRBV2 and TRBJ2-1; D uncertain. The CDR3 runs to 17 residues. Trimming shortened V by 3 bases and J by 0 bases, and 15 bases separated the two germline ends. Germline V gene sequence: CDR1 SNHLY, CDR2 FYNNEI. CDR3 region: CASSDGFTISSYNEQFF. DNA for the CDR3: TGTGCCAGCAGTGACGGATTTACCATAAGCTCCTACAATGAGCAGTTCTTC.

This chain joins TRBV28 and TRBJ2-7; the D is unclear. The germline CDR1 and CDR2 sequences are MDHEN and SYDVKM. Trimming removed 5 bases at V and 13 bases at J, with 15 bases between. This CDR3 is built from 11 residues. The CDR3 DNA reads as TGTGCCAGCAGTCCCGGGCAGCCTTCCTACTTC. Translated, it gives CASSPGQPSYF. Based on the CDR3 plus reference TRBV28 and TRBJ2-7, the full variable domain is DVKVTQSSRYLVKRTGEKVFLECVQDMDHENMFWYRQDPGLGLRLIYFSYDVKMKEKGDIPEGYSVSREKKERFSLILESASTNQTSMYLCASSPGQPSYFGPGTRLTVT.

The chain uses TRBV7-9 and TRBJ2-3; possibly TRBD2 for D (6 bases). V gave up 4 bases and J gave up 9 bases, with 17 bases separating them. Germline values: CDR1 SEHNR, CDR2 FQNEAQ (reference sequence). This CDR3 spans 14 amino acids. The CDR3: CASSSSWEAGTQYF. Written as DNA, the CDR3 is TGTGCCAGCAGCTCCTCCTGGGAGGCGGGAACGCAGTATTTT. The complete variable domain, with remaining parts taken from reference TRBV7-9 and TRBJ2-3, reads DTGVSQNPRHKITKRGQNVTFRCDPISEHNRLYWYRQTLGQGPEFLTYFQNEAQLEKSRLLSDRFSAERPKGSFSTLEIQRTEQGDSAMYLCASSSSWEAGTQYFGPGTRLTVL.

This clone was seen more than once but under ten times. The rearrangement joins TRBV4-3 to TRBJ1-4; D might be TRBD1 (5 bases). Germline V CDR1 and CDR2: LGHNA, YSLEER. V was cut by 1 base and J by 8 bases, with 14 bases left in between. CDR3 length equals 15 residues. The CDR3 bases are TGCGCCAGCAGCCAAGGGTCGGGGGTAAACGAAAAACTGTTTTTT. It is translated as CASSQGSGVNEKLFF.

In its sample, this clone was seen a few times. The chain has TRBV19 and TRBJ1-1; no firm D call. CDR3 length: 14 residues. The germline V gene has CDR1 LNHDA and CDR2 SQIVND (reference sequence). CDR3 protein: CAIQWGSMNTEAFF. The CDR3 DNA sequence: TGTGCAATTCAGTGGGGATCCATGAACACTGAAGCTTTCTTT.

The CDR3 region is CASSPSGRWGTQYF. CDR3 bases: TGTGCCAGCAGCCCAAGCGGGAGGTGGGGGACCCAGTACTTC. The rearrangement uses TRBV5-6 and TRBJ2-5; 9 bases match TRBD2. Germline assignment: CDR1 SGHDT and CDR2 YYEEEE. The CDR3 is 14 amino acids. The ends lost 4 bases at V and 7 bases at J; junction bases unmatched: 8.

The J gene is TRBJ1-4, the V gene TRBV23-1; weak D call: TRBD1 (6 bases). TRBV23-1 is annotated as an ORF whose role is uncertain. The CDR3 length is 14 residues. Deletions cut 3 bases from V and 3 bases from J, with 8 bases between. The CDR3 coding sequence is TGCGCCAGCAGTCACCAGGGGTCTAATGAAAAACTGTTTTTT. The encoded protein is CASSHQGSNEKLFF.

The rearrangement uses TRBV11-3 and TRBJ1-2; 10 positions agree with TRBD1. This CDR3 has 18 residues. Germline-derived CDR1 and CDR2 are SGHNT and YENEEA. V dropped 0 bases and J dropped 8; count of bases not matched to a gene: 15. The DNA for the CDR3 is TGTGCCAGCAGCTTAGAATTGGGACAGGGGACCATACGAGAAGGCTACACCTTC. Translating it yields CASSLELGQGTIREGYTF.

The gene calls are TRBV2 and TRBJ2-3, with 8 bases lining up with TRBD2. V lost 7 bases to trimming and J lost 2 bases; unmatched junction nucleotides: 5. Germline CDR1 is SNHLY and CDR2 is FYNNEI. The CDR3 consists of 14 residues. The CDR3 loop reads CASKPGLDTDTQYF. The CDR3 nucleotides read TGTGCCAGCAAACCGGGACTAGACACAGATACGCAGTATTTT. Full variable domain (outside the CDR3, taken from reference TRBV2 and TRBJ2-3): EPEVTQTPSHQVTQMGQEVILRCVPISNHLYFYWYRQILGQKVEFLVSFYNNEISEKSEIFDDQFSVERPDGSNFTLKIRSTKLEDSAMYFCASKPGLDTDTQYFGPGTRLTVL.

This clone showed up just once. The chain carries TRBV5-8 and TRBJ1-2, with 7 bases that match TRBD1. Germline trimming cut 4 bases from V and 10 bases from J; bases unmatched to any gene: 19. The CDR3 length is 16 residues. Germline assignment: CDR1 SGHTS and CDR2 YDEGEE. For the CDR3, the DNA is TGTGCCAGCAGCCCGAGGGATCGGGGGGACAGAGAATTCTACACCTTC. It yields the protein CASSPRDRGDREFYTF.

The chain carries TRBV4-3 and TRBJ1-6; D is perhaps TRBD1 (6 bases). The V end was cut by 0 bases, the J end by 10 bases, with 16 bases between. The germline V gene has CDR1 LGHNA and CDR2 YSLEER. The CDR3 extends over 16 amino acids. The CDR3 loop reads CASSQDGGLVRSPLHF. The CDR3 DNA follows: TGCGCCAGCAGCCAAGATGGGGGGCTGGTTAGGTCACCCCTCCACTTT.

The genes are TRBV30 and TRBJ2-1; D uncertain. V shed 5 bases and J shed 0 bases, with 8 bases lying between them. CDR1 is GTSNPN, CDR2 SVGIG, per germline (reference sequence). This CDR3 has 13 residues. This chain's CDR3 is CAWAWGSYNEQFF. The CDR3 region has the DNA TGTGCCTGGGCATGGGGCTCCTACAATGAGCAGTTCTTC. The whole variable domain, filled in from reference TRBV30 and TRBJ2-1, reads SQTIHQWPATLVQPVGSPLSLECTVEGTSNPNLYWYRQAAGRGLQLLFYSVGIGQISSEVPQNLSASRPQDRQFILSSKKLLLSDSGFYLCAWAWGSYNEQFFGPGTRLTVL.

The sample holds a few counts of this clone. The chain joins TRBV14 to TRBJ1-3; no clear D gene. The length of the CDR3 is 11 residues. The germline V gene encodes CDR1 SGHDN and CDR2 FVKESK. V gave up 6 bases and J gave up 9 bases, with 9 bases separating them. CDR3 sequence: CASSQLATIYF. The DNA of the CDR3 is TGTGCCAGCAGTCAGTTAGCCACCATATATTTT.